This T cell receptor (beta chain) is from a study of cytomegalovirus exposure and HLA in healthy donors (dated by TCRdb to about 2017). A note on the overall study: In an earlier analysis of approximately 500 of the donors, 250 to 300 Gb of sequence data and approximately 120 million unique TCR beta sequences from 150 million to 200 million T cells were reported. Approximately 300 gigabases of sequencing data and 70 million to 95 million unique TCR sequences made up an early release that covered some 640 HLA-typed donors. Among the approximately 400 genotyped donors, 75% to 90% belonged to the genetic ancestry cluster associated with self-reported Caucasian donors. The study was designed to test whether signatures of past pathogen exposure could be identified by cataloging public T cell receptors. The study used immunosequencing to profile the T cell repertoires of 670 or so subjects and linked those repertoires to cytomegalovirus serostatus. A separate validation cohort of about 110 different subjects was used in addition to the approximately 610-subject first cohort. To predict cytomegalovirus infection status, the study brought together high-throughput TCR immunosequencing, statistical association of individual TCRs with disease status, and machine learning. To study patterns of TCR occurrence, a later analysis re-analyzed previously published TCR beta repertoires from around 670 donors and added high-resolution HLA genotyping. In the later analysis, no new phenotypic data were used to find candidate immune exposures; instead, reliance was placed on TCR beta sequences and their occurrence across donors. In an earlier analysis of several hundred of the donors, high-throughput TCR beta sequencing was used to judge whether each TCR beta V gene segment behaved as functional or pseudogenic. Donor age, sex, ethnicity and CMV serostatus were compiled together with the repertoire data. Genome-wide SNP genotypes for about 60% of the 666 donors were used in a later genetic analysis, which treated that subset as a discovery cohort. All discovery cohort repertoires had been generated on a single sequencing platform. Class I and class II HLA loci were covered by the typing at four-digit resolution. The number of typed donors differed by locus: about 629-630 for A, B, C, DRB1 and DQB1; approximately 540 for DQA1; approximately 610 for DPA1; and some 470 for DPB1. Roughly 5 DR-DQ haplotypes were handled as single units for association and clustering, since linkage in the cohort was strong. On average, about 200,000 unique TCR beta nucleotide sequences were sequenced per donor among some 420 genotyped donors of the cohort, with around 19% of those sequences being non-productive. The research as a whole found: A further reported finding was that TCR beta sequences accurately predicted the HLA-A and HLA-B alleles for most subjects in the first cohort. Across donors, most TCR sequences were observed very rarely, whereas some public TCRs were present in many individuals. When HLA alleles, especially DR and DQ, strongly co-occurred, attributing TCR associations to individual alleles was difficult. In a later analysis, HLA-associated TCR beta chains were found to be more clonally expanded and to have lower generation probabilities than equally common non-associated chains. In a later analysis, the rate of TCR association differed among HLA loci, with DRB1 alleles having the most associated TCRs and HLA-C alleles having the fewest. In a later genetic analysis, a missense DCLRE1C variant was associated with V-gene and J-gene trimming of TCR beta chains, and the association was replicated in an independent cohort. Broadly in line with IMGT annotations, most TCR beta V segments showed up in productive rearrangements about 90% or about 30% of the time in an earlier analysis of some 590 of the donors. At a false discovery rate of 0.05, a later analysis linked about 17,000 TCR beta sequences to specific HLA alleles. The classifier was reported to diagnose cytomegalovirus status with high specificity and sensitivity in both the original and validation cohorts. A later analysis reported that several top co-occurrence clusters appeared linked to parvovirus B19, influenza, CMV and Epstein-Barr virus. The study gave a list of some 150 TCR beta chains associated with cytomegalovirus. Only TCR beta chains were sequenced in this cohort, and the absence of alpha or paired-chain data limited detectable features. A later analysis found that most CMV-associated TCR beta chains appeared HLA-restricted, with HLA associations seemingly driven largely by CMV exposure. In vitro tests confirmed that a few of the cytomegalovirus-associated TCR beta chains recognize cytomegalovirus antigens. About 17 rarely observed V segments, including chromosome 9 orphons, were excluded from the earlier analysis of just under 600 of the donors because counts were too low. The sequencing pipeline was judged likely to have produced a cluster of highly shared sequence variants as a technical artifact. Correlated functional status among segregating V segments might reflect linkage disequilibrium, but an unknown experimental factor could not be ruled out. Sequencing depth was assumed to be roughly uniform across donors in the presence/absence analyses, though that assumption may not hold. Some IMGT-functional V segments, including TRBV6-2 and TRBV6-3, could not be told apart with the 87-base-pair reads, so those segments were excluded. It was suggested by the authors that the approach could potentially be generalized to other disease states and immunological phenotypes. Because some donors lacked HLA typing at each locus, the association tests relied only on the typed subset. For the cohort, immune exposure information was limited to CMV serostatus. According to a later genetic analysis, donors in an Asian-associated ancestry cluster had fewer N-insertions in productive TCRs than the roughly 700-donor mean.

CDR1 and CDR2, looked up from the germline V gene, are MNHEY and SVGAGI. Taken from cysteine to phenylalanine, the CDR3 has 15 residues. Of the read, only the CDR3 DNA is kept; its 45 bases are in frame from base 1. V is pruned by 5 bases and J by 3 bases, leaving 6 bases of the junction without a gene match. On this clone: Its specific antigen is unknown. No much larger clone exists at a distance of one base, and base qualities are not known.

Libraries were made using the immunoSEQ multiplex PCR assay. The multiplex PCR relied on a mix of 60 forward primers for TCR Vbeta segments and 13 reverse primers for TCR Jbeta segments. A multiplex PCR assay on genomic DNA amplified the CDR3 region of rearranged TCR beta genes. On the Illumina HiSeq System, the amplified TCR beta libraries were sequenced as 87-base-pair reads. The original pipeline was this. In a later analysis, roughly 80 million unique TCR beta chains were counted across the approximately 670 repertoires, and around 10 million of these chains were shared by at least two donors. To remove PCR and sequencing errors, raw reads were error-corrected and collapsed into unique sequences using a nearest-neighbor algorithm that merged closely related sequences. V, D and J gene segments were assigned by aligning CDR3 sequences to IMGT reference sequences. For a sequence to be retained, a match of at least six nucleotides was required to both a V gene segment and a J gene segment. A rearrangement counted as productive if the CDR3 had no stop codons and remained in frame with V and J, and every other rearrangement counted as non-productive. Following IMGT convention, CDR3 was defined as the stretch from the second conserved V-encoded cysteine to the conserved J-encoded phenylalanine. In an earlier analysis of more than 550 of the donors, sequences lacking an unambiguous match to a single V gene segment were excluded. In an earlier analysis of some 590 of the donors, a V segment was called functional when productive rearrangements were above 56.7%, and segregating when the standard deviation between donors exceeded 5%. A statistical classification framework was built to diagnose cytomegalovirus status from the catalog of TCR beta chain sequences. In a later analysis, TCR nucleotide sequences were compared against IMGT/GENE-DB human TR gene sequences so that V and J genes could be assigned. A later analysis assigned CDR3 sequences and most-parsimonious VDJ recombination scenarios with the TCRdist pipeline. In a later analysis, each TCR beta chain was defined by its CDR3 amino acid sequence together with its V-gene family, and reads lacking a unique V-gene family were excluded. To address suspected cross-contamination and a sequencing artifact, a later analysis removed 592 highly shared, low-generation-probability nucleotide sequences. In a later analysis, a clonal expansion index for each public chain was calculated from normalized within-repertoire ranks of inferred template counts. In a later analysis, generation probabilities were computed using a VDJ recombination model fitted to out-of-frame rearrangements, and the results were checked against IGoR. In a later analysis, TCR-TCR, TCR-HLA and TCR-CMV co-occurrence was scored with hypergeometric tests, and a repertoire-size bias correction was applied to TCR pairs. A later analysis estimated false discovery rates by permuting HLA or CMV assignments 20 times. In a later analysis, co-occurring TCRs were grouped using DBSCAN, with TCRdist sequence similarity added in when clustering inside HLA-allele-positive subsets. Repertoires with fewer than 30,000 or more than 120,000 public chains were left out of co-occurrence clustering, as were four to six repertoires with anomalous nucleotide sharing. The immuneACCESS repertoire file appears here via TCRdb, limited to in-frame rearrangements. These files lack a portion of the clones; in checked studies, under half of the deficit traces to unresolved V genes, and the cause of the others is not known. The V and J calls and clone size were taken over from that table, and D and trimming were inferred from the DNA. The table for this sample lists roughly 200,000 clones; roughly 79% of them were counted only once. Of the sample, less than 2% falls within the top ten clones.

The cohort comprised around 690 healthy bone marrow donors. At the time of sampling, all cohort members were nominally healthy, though unrecorded immune exposures were likely present. The donor was CMV seronegative and belonged to the group of 320 or so seronegative cohort members. A peripheral blood sample was provided by each donor, and peripheral blood mononuclear cells were used for TCR beta sequencing. Genomic DNA extraction from the blood cell samples was performed with the Qiagen DNeasy Blood Extraction Kit. The sequence links TRBV6-5 to TRBJ2-1, and 8 junction bases match TRBD1. Sequenced input: PBMCs. The sequence derives from a man younger than 40 in good health and CMV-seronegative. This receptor has the CDR3 CASSPQGALYNEQFF. The DNA sequence is given as TGTGCCAGCAGTCCTCAGGGGGCCCTCTACAATGAGCAGTTCTTC.